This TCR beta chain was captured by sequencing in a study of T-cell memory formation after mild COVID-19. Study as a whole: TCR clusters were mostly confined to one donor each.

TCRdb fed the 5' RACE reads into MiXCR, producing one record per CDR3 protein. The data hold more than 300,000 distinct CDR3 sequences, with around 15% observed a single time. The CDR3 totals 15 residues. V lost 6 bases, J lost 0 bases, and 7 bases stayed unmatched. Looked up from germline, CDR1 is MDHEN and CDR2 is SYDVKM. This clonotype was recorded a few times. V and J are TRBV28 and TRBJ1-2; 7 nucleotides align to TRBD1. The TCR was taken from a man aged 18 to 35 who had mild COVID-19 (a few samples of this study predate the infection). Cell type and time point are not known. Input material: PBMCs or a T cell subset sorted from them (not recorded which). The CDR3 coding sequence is TGTGCCAGCAGCTACCAGGGGGGAGCTAACTATGGCTACACCTTC. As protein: CASSYQGGANYGYTF.